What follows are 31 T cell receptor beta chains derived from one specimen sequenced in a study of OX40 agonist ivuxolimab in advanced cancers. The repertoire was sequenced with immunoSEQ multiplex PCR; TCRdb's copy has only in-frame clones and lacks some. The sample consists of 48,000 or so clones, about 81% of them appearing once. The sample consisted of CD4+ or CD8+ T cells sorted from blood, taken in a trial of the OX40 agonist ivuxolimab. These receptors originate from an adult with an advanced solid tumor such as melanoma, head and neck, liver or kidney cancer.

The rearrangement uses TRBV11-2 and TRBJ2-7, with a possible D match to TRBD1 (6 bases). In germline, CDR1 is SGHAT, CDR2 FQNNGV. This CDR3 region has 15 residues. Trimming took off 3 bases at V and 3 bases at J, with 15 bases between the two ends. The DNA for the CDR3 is TGTGCCAGCAGCTTTCTACGATCACAGGGCTACGAGCAGTACTTC. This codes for CASSFLRSQGYEQYF.

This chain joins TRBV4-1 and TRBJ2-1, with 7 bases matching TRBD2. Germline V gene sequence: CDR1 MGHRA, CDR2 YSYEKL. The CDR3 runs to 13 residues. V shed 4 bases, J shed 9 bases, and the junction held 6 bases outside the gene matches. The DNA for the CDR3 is TGCGCCAGCAGCCCTCGGGGGGAGACTGAGCAGTTCTTC. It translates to CASSPRGETEQFF.

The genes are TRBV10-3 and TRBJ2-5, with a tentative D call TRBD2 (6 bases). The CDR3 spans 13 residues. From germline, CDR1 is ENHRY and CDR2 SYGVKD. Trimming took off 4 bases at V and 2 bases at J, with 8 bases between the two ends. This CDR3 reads CAISGGGQETQYF. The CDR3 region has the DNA TGTGCCATCAGTGGGGGAGGTCAAGAGACCCAGTACTTC.

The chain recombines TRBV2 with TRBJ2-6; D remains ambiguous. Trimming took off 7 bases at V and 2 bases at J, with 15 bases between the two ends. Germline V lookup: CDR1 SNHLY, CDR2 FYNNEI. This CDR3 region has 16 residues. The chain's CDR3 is CASTAATRTGANVLTF. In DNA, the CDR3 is TGTGCCAGCACCGCAGCTACCCGGACTGGGGCCAACGTCCTGACTTTC.

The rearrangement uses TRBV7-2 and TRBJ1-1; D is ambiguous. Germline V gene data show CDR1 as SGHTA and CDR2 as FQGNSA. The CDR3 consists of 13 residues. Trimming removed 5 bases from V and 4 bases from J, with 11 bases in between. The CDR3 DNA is TGTGCCAGCAGCCCCGTGGTGCGCACTGAAGCTTTCTTT. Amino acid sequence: CASSPVVRTEAFF.

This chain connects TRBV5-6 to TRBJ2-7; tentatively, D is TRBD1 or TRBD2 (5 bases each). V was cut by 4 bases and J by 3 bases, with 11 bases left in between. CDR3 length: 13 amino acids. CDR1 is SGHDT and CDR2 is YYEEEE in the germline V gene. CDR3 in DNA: TGTGCCAGCAGCCCGGGGCCCTTCTACGAGCAGTACTTC. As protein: CASSPGPFYEQYF.

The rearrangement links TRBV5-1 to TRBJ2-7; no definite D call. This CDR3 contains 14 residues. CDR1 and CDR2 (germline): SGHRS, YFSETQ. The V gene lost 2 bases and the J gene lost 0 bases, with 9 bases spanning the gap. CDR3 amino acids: CASSFGQSSYEQYF. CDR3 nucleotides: TGCGCCAGCAGCTTCGGGCAGTCCTCCTACGAGCAGTACTTC.

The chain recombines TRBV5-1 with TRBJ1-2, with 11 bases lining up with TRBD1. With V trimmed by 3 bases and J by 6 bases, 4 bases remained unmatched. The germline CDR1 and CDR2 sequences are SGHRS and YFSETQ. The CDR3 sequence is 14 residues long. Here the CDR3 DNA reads TGCGCCAGCAGCTCGGGACAGGGGGTGGATGGCTACACCTTC. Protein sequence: CASSSGQGVDGYTF.

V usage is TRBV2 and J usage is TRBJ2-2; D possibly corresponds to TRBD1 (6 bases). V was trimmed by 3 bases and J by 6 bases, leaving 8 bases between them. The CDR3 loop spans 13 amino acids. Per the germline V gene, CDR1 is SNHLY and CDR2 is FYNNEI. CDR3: CASSDQGSGELFF. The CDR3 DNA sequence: TGTGCCAGCAGTGACCAGGGGTCCGGGGAGCTGTTTTTT. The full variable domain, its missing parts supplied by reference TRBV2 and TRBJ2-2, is EPEVTQTPSHQVTQMGQEVILRCVPISNHLYFYWYRQILGQKVEFLVSFYNNEISEKSEIFDDQFSVERPDGSNFTLKIRSTKLEDSAMYFCASSDQGSGELFFGEGSRLTVL.

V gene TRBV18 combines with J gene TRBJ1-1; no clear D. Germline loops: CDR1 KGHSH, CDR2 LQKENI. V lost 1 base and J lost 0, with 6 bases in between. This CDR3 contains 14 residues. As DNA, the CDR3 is TGTGCCAGCTCACCACGAGGTATGAACACTGAAGCTTTCTTT. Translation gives CASSPRGMNTEAFF.

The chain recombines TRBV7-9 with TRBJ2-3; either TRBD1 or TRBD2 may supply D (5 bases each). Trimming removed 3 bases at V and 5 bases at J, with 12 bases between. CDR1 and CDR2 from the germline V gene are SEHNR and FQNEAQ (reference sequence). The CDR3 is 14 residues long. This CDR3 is CASSLWGKGDTQYF. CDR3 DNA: TGTGCCAGCAGCTTGTGGGGGAAAGGAGATACGCAGTATTTT.

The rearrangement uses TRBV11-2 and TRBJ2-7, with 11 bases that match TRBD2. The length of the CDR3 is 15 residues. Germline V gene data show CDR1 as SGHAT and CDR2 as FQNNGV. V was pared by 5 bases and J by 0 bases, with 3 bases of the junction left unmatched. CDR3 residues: CASSEGLADSYEQYF. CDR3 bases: TGTGCCAGCAGCGAGGGACTAGCGGACTCCTACGAGCAGTACTTC. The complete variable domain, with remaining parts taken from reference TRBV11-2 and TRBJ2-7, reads EAGVAQSPRYKIIEKRQSVAFWCNPISGHATLYWYQQILGQGPKLLIQFQNNGVVDDSQLPKDRFSAERLKGVDSTLKIQPAKLEDSAVYLCASSEGLADSYEQYFGPGTRLTVT.

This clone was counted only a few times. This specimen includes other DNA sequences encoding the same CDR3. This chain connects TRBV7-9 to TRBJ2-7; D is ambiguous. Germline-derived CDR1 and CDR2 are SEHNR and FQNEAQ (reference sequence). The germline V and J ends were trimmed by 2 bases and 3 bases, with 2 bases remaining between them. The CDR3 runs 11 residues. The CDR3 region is CASSLSYEQYF. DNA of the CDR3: TGTGCCAGCAGCTTAAGCTACGAGCAGTACTTC.

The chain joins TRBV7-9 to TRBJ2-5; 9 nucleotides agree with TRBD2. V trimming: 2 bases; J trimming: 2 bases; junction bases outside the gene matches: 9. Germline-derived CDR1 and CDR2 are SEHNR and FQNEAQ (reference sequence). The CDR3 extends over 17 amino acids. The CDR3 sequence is CASSLRTPSGNQETQYF. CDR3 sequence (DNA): TGTGCCAGCAGCTTAAGGACGCCTAGCGGGAATCAAGAGACCCAGTACTTC. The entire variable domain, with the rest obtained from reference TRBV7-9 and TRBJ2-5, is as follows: DTGVSQNPRHKITKRGQNVTFRCDPISEHNRLYWYRQTLGQGPEFLTYFQNEAQLEKSRLLSDRFSAERPKGSFSTLEIQRTEQGDSAMYLCASSLRTPSGNQETQYFGPGTRLLVL.

CDR3 region: CATSEGSYEQYF. DNA for the CDR3: TGCGCCACCAGTGAGGGATCCTACGAGCAGTACTTC. This rearrangement joins TRBV4-1 to TRBJ2-7, with D possibly matching TRBD2 (5 bases). The CDR3 sequence is 12 residues long. V gave up 10 bases and J gave up 1 base, with 11 bases separating them. Germline CDR1 is MGHRA and CDR2 is YSYEKL.

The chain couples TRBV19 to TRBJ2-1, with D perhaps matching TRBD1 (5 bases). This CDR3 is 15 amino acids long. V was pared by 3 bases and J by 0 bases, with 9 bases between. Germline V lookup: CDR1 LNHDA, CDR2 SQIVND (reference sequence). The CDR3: CASSMGRSSYNEQFF. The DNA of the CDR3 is TGTGCCAGTAGTATGGGGCGGAGCTCCTACAATGAGCAGTTCTTC.

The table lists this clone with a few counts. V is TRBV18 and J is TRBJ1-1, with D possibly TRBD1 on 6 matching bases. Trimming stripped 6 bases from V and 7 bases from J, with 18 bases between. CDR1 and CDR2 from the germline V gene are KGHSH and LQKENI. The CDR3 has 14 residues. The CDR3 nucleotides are TGTGCCAGCTCCTTCAAGAGAGGGGGGGATGAAGCTTTCTTT. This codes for CASSFKRGGDEAFF. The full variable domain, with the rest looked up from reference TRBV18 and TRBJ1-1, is NAGVMQNPRHLVRRRGQEARLRCSPMKGHSHVYWYRQLPEEGLKFMVYLQKENIIDESGMPKERFSAEFPKEGPSILRIQQVVRGDSAAYFCASSFKRGGDEAFFGQGTRLTVV.

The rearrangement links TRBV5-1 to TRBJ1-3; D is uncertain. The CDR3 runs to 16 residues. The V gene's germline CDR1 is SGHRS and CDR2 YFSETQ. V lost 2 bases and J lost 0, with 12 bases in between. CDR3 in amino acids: CASSFSGRSSGNTIYF. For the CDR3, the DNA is TGCGCCAGCAGCTTCTCGGGCAGGTCCTCTGGAAACACCATATATTTT.

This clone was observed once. The CDR3 bases are TGTGCCAGCAGCCAAGGGGTTATCGGCTACACCTTC. It is translated as CASSQGVIGYTF. The chain has TRBV14 and TRBJ1-2, with D uncertain. This CDR3 has 12 amino acids. V gave up 1 base and J gave up 8 bases, with 8 bases separating them. CDR1 SGHDN and CDR2 FVKESK come from the germline V gene. Full variable domain (missing parts from reference TRBV14 and TRBJ1-2): EAGVTQFPSHSVIEKGQTVTLRCDPISGHDNLYWYRRVMGKEIKFLLHFVKESKQDESGMPNNRFLAERTGGTYSTLKVQPAELEDSGVYFCASSQGVIGYTFGSGTRLTVV.

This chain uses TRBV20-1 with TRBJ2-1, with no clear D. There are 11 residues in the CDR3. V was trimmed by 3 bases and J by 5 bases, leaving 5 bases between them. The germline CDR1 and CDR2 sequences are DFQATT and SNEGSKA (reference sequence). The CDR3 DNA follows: TGCAGTGCTAGGCGGCACAATGAGCAGTTCTTC. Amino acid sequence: CSARRHNEQFF.

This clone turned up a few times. This CDR3 is CASSSVGTEAFF. CDR3 nucleotide sequence: TGTGCCAGCAGCTCGGTTGGGACTGAAGCTTTCTTT. V and J are TRBV9 and TRBJ1-1; D unresolved. There are 12 residues in the CDR3. V dropped 4 bases and J dropped 5 bases, with 9 bases sitting between them. Germline V gene lookup returns CDR1 SGDLS and CDR2 YYNGEE.

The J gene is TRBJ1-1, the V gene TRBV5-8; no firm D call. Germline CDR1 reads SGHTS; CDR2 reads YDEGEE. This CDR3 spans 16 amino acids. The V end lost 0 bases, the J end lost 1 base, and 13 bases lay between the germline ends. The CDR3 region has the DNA TGTGCCAGCAGCTTGGTAAGATTAGCCGGGAACACTGAAGCTTTCTTT. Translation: CASSLVRLAGNTEAFF.

The CDR3 sequence is CASRPSPWESRTGELFF. The CDR3 DNA follows: TGTGCCAGCCGACCCTCTCCGTGGGAGTCGAGAACCGGGGAGCTGTTTTTT. V is TRBV7-9 and J is TRBJ2-2; weak D call: TRBD2 (5 bases). CDR1 is SEHNR and CDR2 is FQNEAQ in the germline V gene (reference sequence). The length of the CDR3 is 17 residues. The germline V and J ends were trimmed by 8 bases and 5 bases, with 24 bases remaining between them.

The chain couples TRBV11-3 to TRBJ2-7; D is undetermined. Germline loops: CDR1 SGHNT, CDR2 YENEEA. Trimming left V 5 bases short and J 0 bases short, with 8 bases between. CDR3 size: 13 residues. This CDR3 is CASSSGSSYEQYF. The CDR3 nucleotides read TGTGCCAGCAGCAGTGGCAGCTCCTACGAGCAGTACTTC. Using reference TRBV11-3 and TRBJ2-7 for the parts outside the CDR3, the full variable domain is EAGVVQSPRYKIIEKKQPVAFWCNPISGHNTLYWYLQNLGQGPELLIRYENEEAVDDSQLPKDRFSAERLKGVDSTLKIQPAELGDSAVYLCASSSGSSYEQYFGPGTRLTVT.

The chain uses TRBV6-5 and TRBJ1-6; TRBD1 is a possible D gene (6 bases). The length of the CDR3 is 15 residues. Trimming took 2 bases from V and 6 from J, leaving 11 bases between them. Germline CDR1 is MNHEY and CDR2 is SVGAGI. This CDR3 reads CASSYADRPNSPLHF. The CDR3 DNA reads TGTGCCAGCAGTTACGCGGACAGACCTAATTCACCCCTCCACTTT.

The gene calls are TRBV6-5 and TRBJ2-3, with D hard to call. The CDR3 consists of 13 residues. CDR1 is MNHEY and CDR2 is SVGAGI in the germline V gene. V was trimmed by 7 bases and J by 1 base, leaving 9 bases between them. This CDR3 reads CASKPSGTDTQYF. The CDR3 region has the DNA TGTGCCAGCAAGCCCTCAGGCACAGATACGCAGTATTTT.

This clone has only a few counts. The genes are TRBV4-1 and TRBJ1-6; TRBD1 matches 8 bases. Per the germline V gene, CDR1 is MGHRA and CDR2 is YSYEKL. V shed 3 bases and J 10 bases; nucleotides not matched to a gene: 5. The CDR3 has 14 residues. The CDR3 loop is CASSQDREASPLHF. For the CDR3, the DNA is TGCGCCAGCAGCCAGGACAGGGAGGCATCACCCCTCCACTTT.

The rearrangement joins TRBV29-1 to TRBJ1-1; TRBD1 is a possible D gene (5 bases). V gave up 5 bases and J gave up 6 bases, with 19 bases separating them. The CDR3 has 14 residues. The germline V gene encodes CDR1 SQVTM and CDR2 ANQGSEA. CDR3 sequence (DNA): TGCAGCGTTCGACCAGGATCCCCGGGGGCTGAAGCTTTCTTT. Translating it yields CSVRPGSPGAEAFF.

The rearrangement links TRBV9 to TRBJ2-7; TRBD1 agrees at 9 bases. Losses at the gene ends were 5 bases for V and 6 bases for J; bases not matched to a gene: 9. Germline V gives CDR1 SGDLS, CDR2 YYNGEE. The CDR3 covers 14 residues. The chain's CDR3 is CASSTDRGLGEQYF. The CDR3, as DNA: TGTGCCAGCAGTACGGACAGGGGTCTGGGCGAGCAGTACTTC. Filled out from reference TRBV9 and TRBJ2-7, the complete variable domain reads DSGVTQTPKHLITATGQRVTLRCSPRSGDLSVYWYQQSLDQGLQFLIQYYNGEERAKGNILERFSAQQFPDLHSELNLSSLELGDSALYFCASSTDRGLGEQYFGPGTRLTVT.

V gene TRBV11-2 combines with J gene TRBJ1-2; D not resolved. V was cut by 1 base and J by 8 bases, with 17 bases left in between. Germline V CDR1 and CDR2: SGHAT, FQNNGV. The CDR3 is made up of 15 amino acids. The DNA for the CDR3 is TGTGCCAGCAGCTTAGTTGGTCGCGGGTTATCGGGCTACACCTTC. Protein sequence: CASSLVGRGLSGYTF. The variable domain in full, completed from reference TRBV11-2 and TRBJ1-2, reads EAGVAQSPRYKIIEKRQSVAFWCNPISGHATLYWYQQILGQGPKLLIQFQNNGVVDDSQLPKDRFSAERLKGVDSTLKIQPAKLEDSAVYLCASSLVGRGLSGYTFGSGTRLTVV.

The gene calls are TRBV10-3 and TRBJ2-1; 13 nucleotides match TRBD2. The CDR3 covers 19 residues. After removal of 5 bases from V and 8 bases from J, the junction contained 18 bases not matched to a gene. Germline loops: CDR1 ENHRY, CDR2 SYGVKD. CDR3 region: CAISKVVRTGTSGNYEQFF. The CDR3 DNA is TGTGCCATCAGTAAAGTAGTTAGAACGGGGACTAGCGGGAACTATGAGCAGTTCTTC.